This T cell receptor beta chain appears in the sequencing data of a study of T cell repertoires in cytomegalovirus infection. TCRdb ran MiXCR on the reads and lists one entry per CDR3 protein. The sample yields roughly 990,000 distinct CDR3 sequences, roughly 30% seen once. Germline V lookup: CDR1 SGHNT, CDR2 YYREEE (reference sequence). The V gene lost 4 bases and the J gene lost 7 bases, with 9 bases spanning the gap. This CDR3 comprises 12 residues. This clonotype was detected only a few times. Its matching antigen is unknown. Study-wide findings and caveats: It was HLA-C-restricted CMV-specific TCR beta clonotypes that dominated the response ex vivo.

This chain joins TRBV5-4 and TRBJ2-1; D perhaps matches TRBD1 (5 bases). The TCR sequence derives from a human donor in good health (CMV status not recorded). Some clones in this sample may be carry-over from other donors' samples. The sequencing here drew on cultured CD8+ T cells from PBMCs, taken from culture after CMV antigen stimulation. CDR3 residues: CASSLTENEQFF. CDR3 nucleotides: TGTGCCAGCAGCCTGACAGAAAATGAGCAGTTCTTC. Looking up the rest from reference TRBV5-4 and TRBJ2-1 gives the full variable domain: ETGVTQSPTHLIKTRGQQVTLRCSSQSGHNTVSWYQQALGQGPQFIFQYYREEENGRGNFPPRFSGLQFPNYSSELNVNALELDDSALYLCASSLTENEQFFGPGTRLTVL.